These 2 T cell receptor beta chains originate from one sample sequenced in a study of blood T cells in healthy people across ages. A second PCR of about 7 to 12 cycles used a sample-barcoded 5' primer and a J-beta primer mix. TCRdb reprocessed the 5' RACE reads via MiXCR and lists one record per CDR3 protein. Of hundreds of thousands of distinct CDR3 sequences in the sample, 55% to 70% are singletons; the top ten hold approximately 20%. Input material: blood. The receptors originated from a man aged 25 to 45 in good health.

This rearrangement joins TRBV29-1 to TRBJ2-1; D possibly uses TRBD1 or TRBD2 (5 bases each). Germline V gives CDR1 SQVTM, CDR2 ANQGSEA. V gave up 6 bases and J gave up 4 bases, with 19 bases separating them. This CDR3 is 15 amino acids long. This CDR3 is CSVGALAGPYNEQFF. CDR3 nucleotides: TGCAGCGTAGGGGCCCTTGCGGGCCCTTACAATGAGCAGTTCTTC.

There are many counts of this clonotype. The chain has TRBV10-3 and TRBJ1-2; 7 bases are shared with TRBD1. V shed 4 bases and J 8 bases; nucleotides not matched to a gene: 13. The CDR3 has 15 residues. Germline loops: CDR1 ENHRY, CDR2 SYGVKD. Here the CDR3 reads CAISGFDRVFEGYTF. The CDR3 DNA is TGTGCCATCAGTGGATTCGACAGGGTCTTCGAAGGCTACACCTTC.